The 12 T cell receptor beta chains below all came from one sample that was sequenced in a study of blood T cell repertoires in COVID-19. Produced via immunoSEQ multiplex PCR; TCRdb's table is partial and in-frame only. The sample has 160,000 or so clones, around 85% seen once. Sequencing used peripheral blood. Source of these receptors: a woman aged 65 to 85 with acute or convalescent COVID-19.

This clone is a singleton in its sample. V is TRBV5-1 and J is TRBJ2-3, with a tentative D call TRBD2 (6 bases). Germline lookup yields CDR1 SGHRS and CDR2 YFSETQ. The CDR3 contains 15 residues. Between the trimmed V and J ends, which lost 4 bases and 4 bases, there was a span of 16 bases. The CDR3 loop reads CASSRGGSISDTQYF. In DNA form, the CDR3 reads TGCGCCAGCAGCCGAGGAGGGAGTATCTCAGATACGCAGTATTTT.

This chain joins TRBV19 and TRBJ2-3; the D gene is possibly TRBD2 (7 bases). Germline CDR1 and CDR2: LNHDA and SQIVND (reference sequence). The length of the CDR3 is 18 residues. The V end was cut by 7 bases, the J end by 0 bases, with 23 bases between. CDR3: CASIGKAGAYTSTDTQYF. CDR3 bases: TGTGCCAGTATTGGAAAGGCGGGGGCCTACACTAGCACAGATACGCAGTATTTT.

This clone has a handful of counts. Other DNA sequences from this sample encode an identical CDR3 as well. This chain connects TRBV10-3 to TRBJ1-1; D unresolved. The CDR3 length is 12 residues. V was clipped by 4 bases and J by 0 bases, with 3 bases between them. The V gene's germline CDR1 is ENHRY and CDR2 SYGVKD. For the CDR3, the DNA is TGTGCCATCAGTGCTCTGAACACTGAAGCTTTCTTT. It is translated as CAISALNTEAFF.

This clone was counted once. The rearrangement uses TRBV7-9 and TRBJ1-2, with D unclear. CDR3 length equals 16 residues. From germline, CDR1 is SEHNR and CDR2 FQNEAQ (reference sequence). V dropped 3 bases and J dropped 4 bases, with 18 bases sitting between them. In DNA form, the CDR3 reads TGTGCCAGCAGCTTGGAGGGTAGCGGCAGGAGCTATGGCTACACCTTC. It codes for CASSLEGSGRSYGYTF.

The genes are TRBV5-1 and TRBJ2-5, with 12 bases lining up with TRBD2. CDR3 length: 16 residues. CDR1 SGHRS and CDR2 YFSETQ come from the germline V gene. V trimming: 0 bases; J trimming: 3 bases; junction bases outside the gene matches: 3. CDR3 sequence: CASSLGPSGGEETQYF. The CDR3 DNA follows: TGCGCCAGCAGCTTGGGCCCTAGCGGGGGGGAAGAGACCCAGTACTTC.

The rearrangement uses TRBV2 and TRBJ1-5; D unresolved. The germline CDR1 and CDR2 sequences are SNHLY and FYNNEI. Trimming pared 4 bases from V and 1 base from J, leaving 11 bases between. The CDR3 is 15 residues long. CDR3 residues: CASSGEGLSNQPQHF. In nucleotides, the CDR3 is TGTGCCAGCAGTGGTGAGGGTTTGAGCAATCAGCCCCAGCATTTT. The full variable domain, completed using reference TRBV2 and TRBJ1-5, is EPEVTQTPSHQVTQMGQEVILRCVPISNHLYFYWYRQILGQKVEFLVSFYNNEISEKSEIFDDQFSVERPDGSNFTLKIRSTKLEDSAMYFCASSGEGLSNQPQHFGDGTRLSIL.

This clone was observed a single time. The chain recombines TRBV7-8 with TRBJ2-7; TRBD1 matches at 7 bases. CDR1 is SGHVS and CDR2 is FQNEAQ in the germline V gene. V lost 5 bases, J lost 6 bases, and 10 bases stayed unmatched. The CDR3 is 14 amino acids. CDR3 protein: CASSPRQGLGEQYV. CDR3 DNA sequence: TGTGCCAGCAGCCCCCGACAGGGTCTGGGCGAGCAGTACGTC.

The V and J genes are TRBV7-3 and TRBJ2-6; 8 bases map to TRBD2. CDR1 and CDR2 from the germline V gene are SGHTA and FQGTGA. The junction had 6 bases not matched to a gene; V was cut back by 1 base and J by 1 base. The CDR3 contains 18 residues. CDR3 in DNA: TGTGCCAGCAGCTTAAACCCGCTAGCGGGTTCTGGGGCCAACGTCCTGACTTTC. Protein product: CASSLNPLAGSGANVLTF.

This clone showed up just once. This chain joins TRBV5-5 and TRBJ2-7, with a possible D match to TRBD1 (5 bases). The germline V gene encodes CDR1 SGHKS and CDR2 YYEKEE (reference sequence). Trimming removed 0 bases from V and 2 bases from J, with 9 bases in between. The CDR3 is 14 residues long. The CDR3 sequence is CASSLEGPAYEQYF. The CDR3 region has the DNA TGTGCCAGCAGCTTGGAGGGGCCTGCCTACGAGCAGTACTTC. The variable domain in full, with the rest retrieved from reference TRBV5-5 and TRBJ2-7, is DAGVTQSPTHLIKTRGQQVTLRCSPISGHKSVSWYQQVLGQGPQFIFQYYEKEERGRGNFPDRFSARQFPNYSSELNVNALLLGDSALYLCASSLEGPAYEQYFGPGTRLTVT.

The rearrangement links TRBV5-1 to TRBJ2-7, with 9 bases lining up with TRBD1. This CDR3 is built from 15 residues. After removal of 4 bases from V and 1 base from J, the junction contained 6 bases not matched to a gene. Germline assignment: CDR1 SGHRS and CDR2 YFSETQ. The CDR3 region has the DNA TGCGCCAGCAGCATATCCGGGACAGGGTCCTACGAGCAGTACGTC. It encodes CASSISGTGSYEQYV.

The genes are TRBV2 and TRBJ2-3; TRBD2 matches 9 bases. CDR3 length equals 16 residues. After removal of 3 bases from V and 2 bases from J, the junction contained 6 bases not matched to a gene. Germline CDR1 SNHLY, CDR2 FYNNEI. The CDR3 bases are TGTGCCAGCAGTGAGTCGCTAGCGGGGTACACAGATACGCAGTATTTT. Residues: CASSESLAGYTDTQYF.

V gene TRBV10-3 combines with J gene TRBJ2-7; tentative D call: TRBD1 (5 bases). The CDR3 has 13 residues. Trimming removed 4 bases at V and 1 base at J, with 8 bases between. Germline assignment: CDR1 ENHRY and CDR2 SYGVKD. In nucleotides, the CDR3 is TGTGCCATCAGTGTAACAGGATCCTACGAGCAGTACTTC. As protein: CAISVTGSYEQYF.